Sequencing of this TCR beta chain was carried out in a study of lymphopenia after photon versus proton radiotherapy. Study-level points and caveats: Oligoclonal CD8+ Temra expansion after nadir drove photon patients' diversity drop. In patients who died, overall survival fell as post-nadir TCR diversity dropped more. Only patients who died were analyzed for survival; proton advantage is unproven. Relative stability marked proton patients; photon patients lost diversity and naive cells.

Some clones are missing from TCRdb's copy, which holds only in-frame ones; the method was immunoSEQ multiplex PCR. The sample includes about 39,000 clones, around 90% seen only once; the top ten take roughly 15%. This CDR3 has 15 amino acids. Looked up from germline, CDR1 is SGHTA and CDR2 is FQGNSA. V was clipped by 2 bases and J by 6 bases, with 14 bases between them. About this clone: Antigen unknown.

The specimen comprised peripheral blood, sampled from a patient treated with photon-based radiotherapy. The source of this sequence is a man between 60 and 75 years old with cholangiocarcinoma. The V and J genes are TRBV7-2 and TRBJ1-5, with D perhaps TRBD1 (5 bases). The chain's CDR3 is CASSLRGQGSQPQHF. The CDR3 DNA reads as TGTGCCAGCAGCTTAAGAGGGCAGGGTAGTCAGCCCCAGCATTTT. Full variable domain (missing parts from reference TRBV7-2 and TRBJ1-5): GAGVSQSPSNKVTEKGKDVELRCDPISGHTALYWYRQSLGQGLEFLIYFQGNSAPDKSGLPSDRFSAERTGGSVSTLTIQRTQQEDSAVYLCASSLRGQGSQPQHFGDGTRLSIL.